These 8 T cell receptor beta chains share one sample of origin, sequenced in a study of response to subunit inactivated influenza vaccine. TCRdb processed the RT-PCR reads anew with MiXCR; each CDR3 protein has one entry. Of about 620,000 distinct CDR3 sequences listed, about 11% are singletons. Sample: PBMCs from blood, taken on the day of vaccination. These TCRs come from a man aged 50-59 years who received an inactivated influenza vaccine.

This clonotype came up a few times. The V call is TRBV6-1, the J call TRBJ1-3, with 8 bases identical to TRBD1. The CDR3 is made up of 14 amino acids. Germline assignment: CDR1 MNHNS and CDR2 SASEGT. The J segment lost 3 bases and the V segment lost 6 bases, leaving 4 bases of the junction unmatched. CDR3 residues: CASSKGTGGNTIYF. The DNA of the CDR3 is TGTGCCAGCAGCAAAGGGACAGGTGGAAACACCATATATTTT.

V usage is TRBV28 and J usage is TRBJ2-3; TRBD1 matches 11 bases. CDR1 and CDR2 from the germline V gene are MDHEN and SYDVKM. The CDR3 covers 16 residues. V lost 6 bases, J lost 5 bases, and 10 bases stayed unmatched. CDR3 nucleotide sequence: TGTGCCAGCAGCTTTATCGGGGGACAGGGGGTAGATACGCAGTATTTT. Its translation: CASSFIGGQGVDTQYF.

The chain has TRBV19 and TRBJ2-1; D is tentatively TRBD1 or TRBD2 (5 bases each). CDR1 is LNHDA, CDR2 SQIVND, per germline (reference sequence). The CDR3 is 15 amino acids. The V gene lost 2 bases and the J gene lost 5 bases, with 13 bases spanning the gap. The CDR3 loop is CASSIINWGHNEQFF. The CDR3 DNA reads as TGTGCCAGTAGTATAATAAATTGGGGACACAATGAGCAGTTCTTC.

A few counts support this clonotype. V is TRBV5-1 and J is TRBJ2-7, with D maybe TRBD1 (6 bases). The CDR3 loop spans 16 amino acids. Germline V lookup: CDR1 SGHRS, CDR2 YFSETQ. Trimming left V 4 bases short and J 0 bases short, with 17 bases between. CDR3 loop: CASSDQQGFGSYEQYF. In DNA, the CDR3 is TGCGCCAGCAGCGACCAACAGGGATTTGGCTCCTACGAGCAGTACTTC.

The chain uses TRBV7-2 and TRBJ2-7; 9 nucleotides line up with TRBD1. The CDR3 has 15 amino acids. Germline CDR1 reads SGHTA; CDR2 reads FQGNSA. J was trimmed by 4 bases and V by 4 bases; bases with no gene match: 8. As DNA, the CDR3 is TGTGCCAGCAGCTACACAGGGGGCCCTTTTTACGAGCAGTACTTC. Amino acids: CASSYTGGPFYEQYF.

This clonotype was recorded only once. The chain joins TRBV11-2 to TRBJ1-2, with 9 bases matching TRBD1. V shed 5 bases, J shed 8 bases, and the junction held 9 bases outside the gene matches. CDR1 and CDR2 (germline): SGHAT, FQNNGV. The length of the CDR3 is 14 residues. The CDR3 DNA reads as TGTGCCAGCAGCCCAAAAATCACAGGGGGCGGCTACACCTTC. As protein: CASSPKITGGGYTF.

This clonotype was detected a few times. J is TRBJ2-3 and V is TRBV10-3; D might be TRBD2 (6 bases). Trimming stripped 3 bases from V and 2 bases from J, with 12 bases between. The CDR3 length is 15 residues. Germline-derived CDR1 and CDR2 are ENHRY and SYGVKD. The CDR3 sequence: CAISERRGNTDTQYF. Written as DNA, the CDR3 is TGTGCCATCAGTGAAAGGCGGGGAAACACAGATACGCAGTATTTT.

The gene calls are TRBV12-3 or TRBV12-4 and TRBJ1-2; D gene uncertain. Between the trimmed V and J ends, which lost 2 bases and 0 bases, there was a span of 10 bases. This CDR3 has 15 amino acids. The CDR3 coding sequence is TGTGCCAGCAGTTTAAAGGCAGCGACTAACTATGGCTACACCTTC. Its translation: CASSLKAATNYGYTF.